This TCR beta chain was observed in a study of response to subunit inactivated influenza vaccine (dated by TCRdb to 2016 to 2019). Context from the whole study: Deep quantitative T cell receptor repertoire profiling was used in the study to track responses to a trivalent subunit inactivated influenza vaccine. Study-wide conclusions, independent of this receptor: It was suggested by the authors that each seasonal influenza vaccination may recruit only a limited number of new T cells.

Trimming takes 0 bases from V and 9 bases from J, and the germline ends sit 9 bases apart. Taken from the germline V gene, the CDR1 and CDR2 loops are MNHNS and SASEGT. The cysteine opens and the phenylalanine closes a CDR3 of 14 amino acids. The kept DNA is CDR3 alone, 42 bases in frame from the first base. Sample time point, as interpreted from the label and publication: approximately 40 days after influenza vaccine administration. Worth noting for this clonotype: What antigen it recognizes has not been identified. No quality values exist for individual bases; no much larger clone is one base distant.

Libraries were built with RT-PCR. TCRdb records Illumina HiSeq 2500 as the sequencer. TCRdb reanalyzed the raw reads on its own, using fastp at Q25 for trimming and MiXCR for clone calling, and kept in-frame beta chains. Under each unique CDR3 protein, matching rows form one entry showing the most common genes and DNA. This sample is represented by fewer than 700,000 distinct CDR3 sequences; roughly 13% of them were singletons. In total, the top ten clones hold about an eighth of the sample. This TCR derives from a man between 45 and 60 years old who received an inactivated influenza vaccine. Donor details come from another sample of the same person, matched by shared clones. Sequencing was performed on PBMCs from blood, taken roughly 48 days after vaccination. The sequence is built from TRBV6-1 and TRBJ1-6, with the D gene not confidently named. The DNA is TGTGCCAGCAGTGAAGCCGGCAGATCTTCACCCCTCCACTTT. This translates into CASSEAGRSSPLHF.